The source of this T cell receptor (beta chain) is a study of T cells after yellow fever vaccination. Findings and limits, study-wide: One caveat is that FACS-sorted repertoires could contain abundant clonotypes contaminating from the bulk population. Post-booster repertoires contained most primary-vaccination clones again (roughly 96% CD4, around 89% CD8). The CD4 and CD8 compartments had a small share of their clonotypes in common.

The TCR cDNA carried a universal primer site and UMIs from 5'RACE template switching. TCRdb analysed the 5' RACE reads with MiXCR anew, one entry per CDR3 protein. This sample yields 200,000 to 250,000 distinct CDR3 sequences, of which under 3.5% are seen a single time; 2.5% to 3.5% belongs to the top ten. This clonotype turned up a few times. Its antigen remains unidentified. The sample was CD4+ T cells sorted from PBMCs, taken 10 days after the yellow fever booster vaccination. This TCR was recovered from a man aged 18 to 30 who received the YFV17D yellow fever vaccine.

CDR3 loop: CASSLAGRPGYTF. DNA of the CDR3: TGTGCCAGCAGCTTAGCGGGCAGGCCGGGCTACACCTTC. This rearrangement joins TRBV7-2 to TRBJ1-2; D is ambiguous. Germline V gives CDR1 SGHTA, CDR2 FQGNSA. This CDR3 has 13 residues. V was trimmed by 0 bases and J by 8 bases, leaving 10 bases between them.